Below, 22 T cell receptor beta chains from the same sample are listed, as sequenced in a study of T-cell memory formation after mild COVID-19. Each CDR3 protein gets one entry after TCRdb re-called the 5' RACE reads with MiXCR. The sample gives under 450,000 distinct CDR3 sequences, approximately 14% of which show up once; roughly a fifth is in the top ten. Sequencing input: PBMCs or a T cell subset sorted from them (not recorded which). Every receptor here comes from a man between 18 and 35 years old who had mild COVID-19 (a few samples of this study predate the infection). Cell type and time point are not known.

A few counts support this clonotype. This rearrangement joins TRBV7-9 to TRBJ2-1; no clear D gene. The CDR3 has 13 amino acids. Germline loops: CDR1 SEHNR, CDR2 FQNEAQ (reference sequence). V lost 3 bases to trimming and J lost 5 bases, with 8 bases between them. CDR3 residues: CASSLGSNNEQFF. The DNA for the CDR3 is TGTGCCAGCAGCTTGGGATCAAACAATGAGCAGTTCTTC.

For the CDR3, the DNA is TGTGCCAGCAGTGAAGCGCCAGGGGGAGAGACCCAGTACTTC. Translating it yields CASSEAPGGETQYF. The chain employs TRBV2 and TRBJ2-5, with 7 bases that match TRBD1. With 0 bases clipped from V and 4 bases from J, the junction kept 2 bases outside the gene matches. Germline-derived CDR1 and CDR2 are SNHLY and FYNNEI. This CDR3 is 14 amino acids long.

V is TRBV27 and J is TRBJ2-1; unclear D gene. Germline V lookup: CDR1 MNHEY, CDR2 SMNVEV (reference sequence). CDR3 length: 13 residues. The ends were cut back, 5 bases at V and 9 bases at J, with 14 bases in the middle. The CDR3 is CASSRPGVGEQFF. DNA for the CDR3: TGTGCCAGCAGTCGCCCCGGAGTGGGTGAGCAGTTCTTC.

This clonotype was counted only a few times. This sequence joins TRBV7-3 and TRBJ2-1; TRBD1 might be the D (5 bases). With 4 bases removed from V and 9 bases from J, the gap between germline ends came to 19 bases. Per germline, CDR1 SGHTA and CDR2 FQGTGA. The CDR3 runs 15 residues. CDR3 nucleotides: TGTGCCAGCAGCTCCCCGACAGAGGCATGGGGTGAGCAGTTCTTC. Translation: CASSSPTEAWGEQFF.

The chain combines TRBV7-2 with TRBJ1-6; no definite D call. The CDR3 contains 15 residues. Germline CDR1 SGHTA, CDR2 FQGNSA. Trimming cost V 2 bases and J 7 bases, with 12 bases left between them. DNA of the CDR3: TGTGCCAGCAGCTTAAGTGCCGGGGTCAATTCACCCCTCCACTTT. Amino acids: CASSLSAGVNSPLHF.

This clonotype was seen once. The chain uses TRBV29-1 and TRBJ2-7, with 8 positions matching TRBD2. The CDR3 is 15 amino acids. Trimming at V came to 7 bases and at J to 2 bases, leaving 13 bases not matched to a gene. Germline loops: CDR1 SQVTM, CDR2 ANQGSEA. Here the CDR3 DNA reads TGCAGCGCCGGTGGTGTCGAGCGGGGGCCCTACGAGCAGTACTTC. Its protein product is CSAGGVERGPYEQYF.

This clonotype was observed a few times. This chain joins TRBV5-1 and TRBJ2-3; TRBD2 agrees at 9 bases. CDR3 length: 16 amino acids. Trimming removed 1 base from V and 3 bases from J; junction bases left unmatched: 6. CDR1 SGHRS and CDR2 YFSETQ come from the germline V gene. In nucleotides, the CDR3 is TGCGCCAGCAGCTTGTTCAGCGGGGGGTATACAGATACGCAGTATTTT. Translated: CASSLFSGGYTDTQYF. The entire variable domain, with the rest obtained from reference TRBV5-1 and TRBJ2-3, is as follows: KAGVTQTPRYLIKTRGQQVTLSCSPISGHRSVSWYQQTPGQGLQFLFEYFSETQRNKGNFPGRFSGRQFSNSRSEMNVSTLELGDSALYLCASSLFSGGYTDTQYFGPGTRLTVL.

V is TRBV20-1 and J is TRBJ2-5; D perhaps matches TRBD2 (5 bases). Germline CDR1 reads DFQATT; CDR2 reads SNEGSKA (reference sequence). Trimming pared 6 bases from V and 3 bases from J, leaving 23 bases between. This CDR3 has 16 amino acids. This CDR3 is CSAQYPGSWEEETQYF. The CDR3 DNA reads TGCAGTGCCCAATACCCGGGATCATGGGAAGAAGAGACCCAGTACTTC.

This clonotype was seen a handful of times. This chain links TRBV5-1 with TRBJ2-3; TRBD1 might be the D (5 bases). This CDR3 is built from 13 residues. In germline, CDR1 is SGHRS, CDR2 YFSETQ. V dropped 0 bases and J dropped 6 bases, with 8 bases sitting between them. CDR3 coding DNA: TGCGCCAGCAGCTTGGCCAAGGGGGATACGCAGTATTTT. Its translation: CASSLAKGDTQYF.

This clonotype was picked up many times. The chain's CDR3 is CASSQGGQQETQYF. The CDR3 coding sequence is TGTGCCAGCAGCCAAGGGGGACAGCAAGAGACCCAGTACTTC. The V and J genes are TRBV14 and TRBJ2-5; 7 bases match TRBD1. The CDR3 totals 14 residues. The trim removed 1 base at V and 2 bases at J, leaving 1 base unmatched. Germline values: CDR1 SGHDN, CDR2 FVKESK. The full variable domain, completed using reference TRBV14 and TRBJ2-5, is EAGVTQFPSHSVIEKGQTVTLRCDPISGHDNLYWYRRVMGKEIKFLLHFVKESKQDESGMPNNRFLAERTGGTYSTLKVQPAELEDSGVYFCASSQGGQQETQYFGPGTRLLVL.

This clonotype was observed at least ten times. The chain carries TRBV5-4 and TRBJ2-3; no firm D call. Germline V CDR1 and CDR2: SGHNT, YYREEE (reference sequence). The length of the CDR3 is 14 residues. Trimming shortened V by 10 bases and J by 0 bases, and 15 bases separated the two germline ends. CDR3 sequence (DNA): TGTGCCTCAAGCCCCCCGGATAGCACAGATACGCAGTATTTT. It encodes CASSPPDSTDTQYF.

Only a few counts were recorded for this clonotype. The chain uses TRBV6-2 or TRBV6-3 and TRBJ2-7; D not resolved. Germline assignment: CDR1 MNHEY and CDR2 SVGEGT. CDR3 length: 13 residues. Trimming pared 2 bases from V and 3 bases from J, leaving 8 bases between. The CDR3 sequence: CASSYETSYEQYF. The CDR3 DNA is TGTGCCAGCAGTTACGAGACAAGCTACGAGCAGTACTTC.

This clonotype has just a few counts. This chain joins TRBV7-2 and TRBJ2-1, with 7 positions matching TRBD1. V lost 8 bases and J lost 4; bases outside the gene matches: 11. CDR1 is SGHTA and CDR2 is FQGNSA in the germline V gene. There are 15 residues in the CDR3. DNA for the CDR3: TGTGCCAGCGGCAAGGGGGCAATGTTATACAATGAGCAGTTCTTC. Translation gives CASGKGAMLYNEQFF.

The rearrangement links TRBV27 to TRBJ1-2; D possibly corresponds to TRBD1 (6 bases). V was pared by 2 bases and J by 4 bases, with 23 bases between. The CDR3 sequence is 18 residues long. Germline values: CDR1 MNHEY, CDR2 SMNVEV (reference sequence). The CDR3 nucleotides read TGTGCCAGCAGTTTAAGCCCTGCCTCGGGACAAGTTCTCTATGGCTACACCTTC. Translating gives CASSLSPASGQVLYGYTF.

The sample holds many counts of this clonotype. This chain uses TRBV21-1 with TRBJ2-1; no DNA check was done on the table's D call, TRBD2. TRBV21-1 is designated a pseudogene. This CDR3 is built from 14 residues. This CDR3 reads CASSTSPAGEEQFF. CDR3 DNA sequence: TGTGCCAGCAGCACCTCCCCAGCGGGAGAAGAGCAGTTCTTC.

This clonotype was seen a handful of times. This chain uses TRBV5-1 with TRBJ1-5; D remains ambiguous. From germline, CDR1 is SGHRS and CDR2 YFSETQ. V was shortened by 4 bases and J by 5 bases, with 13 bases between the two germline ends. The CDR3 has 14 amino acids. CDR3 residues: CASSPGGSYQPQHF. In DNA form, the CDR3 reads TGCGCCAGCAGCCCTGGCGGCAGTTATCAGCCCCAGCATTTT.

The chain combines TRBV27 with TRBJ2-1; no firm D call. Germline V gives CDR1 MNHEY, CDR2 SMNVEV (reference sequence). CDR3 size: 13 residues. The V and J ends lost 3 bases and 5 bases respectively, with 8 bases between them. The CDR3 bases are TGTGCCAGCAGTTTCGGCAGACACAATGAGCAGTTCTTC. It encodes CASSFGRHNEQFF.

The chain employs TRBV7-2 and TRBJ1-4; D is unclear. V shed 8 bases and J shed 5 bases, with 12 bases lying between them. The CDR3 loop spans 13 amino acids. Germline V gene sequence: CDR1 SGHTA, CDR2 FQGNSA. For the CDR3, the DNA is TGTGCCAGCCGGTTGGGTCTCAATGAAAAACTGTTTTTT. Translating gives CASRLGLNEKLFF.

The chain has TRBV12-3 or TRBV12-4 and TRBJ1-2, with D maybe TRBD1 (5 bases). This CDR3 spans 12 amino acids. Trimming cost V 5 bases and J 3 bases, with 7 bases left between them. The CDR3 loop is CASSRDDYGYTF. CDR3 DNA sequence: TGTGCCAGCAGTAGGGACGACTATGGCTACACCTTC.

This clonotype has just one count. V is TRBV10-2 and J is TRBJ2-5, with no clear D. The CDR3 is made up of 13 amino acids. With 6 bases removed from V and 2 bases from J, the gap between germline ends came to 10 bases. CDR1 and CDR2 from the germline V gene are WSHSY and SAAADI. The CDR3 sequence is CASRPHTQETQYF. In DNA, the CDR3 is TGCGCCAGCAGGCCACACACTCAAGAGACCCAGTACTTC.

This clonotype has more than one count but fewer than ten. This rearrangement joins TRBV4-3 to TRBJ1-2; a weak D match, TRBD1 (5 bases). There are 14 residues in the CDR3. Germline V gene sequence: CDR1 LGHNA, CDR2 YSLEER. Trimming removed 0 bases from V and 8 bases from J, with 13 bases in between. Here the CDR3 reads CASSQDGGTEGYTF. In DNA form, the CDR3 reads TGCGCCAGCAGCCAAGATGGAGGGACTGAGGGCTACACCTTC.

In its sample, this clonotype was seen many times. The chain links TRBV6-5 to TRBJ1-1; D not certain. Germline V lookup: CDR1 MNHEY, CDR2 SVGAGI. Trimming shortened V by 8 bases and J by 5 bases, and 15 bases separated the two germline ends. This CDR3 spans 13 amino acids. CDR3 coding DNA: TGTGCCAGCGGATATGGGCTGGGAACTGAAGCTTTCTTT. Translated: CASGYGLGTEAFF.